These 25 T cell receptor beta chains were all obtained from the same sample, sequenced in a study of blood T cells in healthy people across ages (dated by TCRdb to about 2015). The receptor library was made with 5' RACE. The sequencer listed for this sample is Illumina HiSeq 2500. A second about 7 to 12 cycle PCR used a sample-barcoded 5' primer and a J-beta primer mix. The public sequencing data were trimmed at Q25 with fastp and processed into clonotypes with MiXCR by TCRdb, which kept only in-frame beta chains. Each CDR3 protein gets just one entry, which takes the most common genes and DNA from the rows behind it. Counted in this sample were hundreds of thousands of distinct CDR3 sequences; around 48% of them appeared once. Around 23% of the sample rests with the top ten. Material: blood. Source of these receptors: a man older than 75 in good health.

As DNA, the CDR3 is TGTGCCAGCAGGGAACCGGCAGGGGGCTATCAGCCCCAGCATTTT. It specifies CASREPAGGYQPQHF. This chain uses TRBV6-1 with TRBJ1-5; 8 nucleotides line up with TRBD1. Germline loops: CDR1 MNHNS, CDR2 SASEGT. Germline trimming cut 6 bases from V and 5 bases from J; bases unmatched to any gene: 9. CDR3 length: 15 residues.

The chain is built from TRBV2 and TRBJ2-5; D might be TRBD1 or TRBD2, each matching 5 bases. V lost 8 bases and J 11 bases, leaving 18 bases between the germline ends. The CDR3 runs 12 residues. Germline CDR1 and CDR2: SNHLY and FYNNEI. CDR3 sequence reads: CASGTVRNEQYF. The CDR3 nucleotides read TGTGCCAGCGGGACCGTAAGGAATGAGCAGTACTTC.

This clonotype was counted only a few times. The chain links TRBV6-1 to TRBJ1-1, with 7 bases identical to TRBD1. This CDR3 is 12 amino acids long. V shed 5 bases, J shed 7 bases, and the junction held 4 bases outside the gene matches. CDR1 is MNHNS and CDR2 is SASEGT in the germline V gene. CDR3: CASSSTGIEAFF. Written as DNA, the CDR3 is TGTGCCAGCAGTTCGACAGGGATTGAAGCTTTCTTT.

This CDR3 is CASSSGPHQPQHF. CDR3 bases: TGTGCCAGCAGTTCCGGGCCCCATCAGCCCCAGCATTTT. V is TRBV12-3 or TRBV12-4 and J is TRBJ1-5; no reliable D call. The CDR3 has 13 residues. The V end was cut by 4 bases, the J end by 5 bases, with 9 bases between.

CDR3 loop: CASSLVQGPATNEKLFF. The CDR3 bases are TGTGCCAGCAGCTTAGTTCAGGGGCCCGCAACTAATGAAAAACTGTTTTTT. The chain uses TRBV7-2 and TRBJ1-4, with D perhaps TRBD1 (6 bases). Trimming cost V 1 base and J 0 bases, with 12 bases left between them. There are 17 residues in the CDR3. Germline-derived CDR1 and CDR2 are SGHTA and FQGNSA.

The table lists this clonotype with a few counts. The J gene is TRBJ2-5, the V gene TRBV7-9; D is unresolved. The CDR3 extends over 13 amino acids. V shed 1 base and J shed 5 bases, with 8 bases lying between them. Germline V gene lookup returns CDR1 SEHNR and CDR2 FQNEAQ (reference sequence). The CDR3 here is CASSLGSEETQYF. CDR3 nucleotide sequence: TGTGCCAGCAGCTTAGGGTCAGAGGAGACCCAGTACTTC.

The rearrangement links TRBV5-1 to TRBJ2-7; 8 bases align to TRBD1. Germline V gene sequence: CDR1 SGHRS, CDR2 YFSETQ. The CDR3 loop spans 14 amino acids. With 0 bases clipped from V and 6 bases from J, the junction kept 5 bases outside the gene matches. Written as DNA, the CDR3 is TGCGCCAGCAGCTTGGCCTCAGGGGGCGGCGAGCAGTACTTC. Amino acids: CASSLASGGGEQYF.

This clonotype appeared a single time. It may be a read error: a sequence one base away is much more abundant. This likely comes from a read error, as the CDR3 has no conserved phenylalanine or tryptophan at its end. The chain uses TRBV6-5 and TRBJ2-6, with 7 bases fitting TRBD1. CDR3 length equals 18 residues. Germline CDR1 and CDR2: MNHEY and SVGAGI. Trimming at V came to 0 bases and at J to 0 bases, leaving 5 bases not matched to a gene. CDR3 coding DNA: TGTGCCAGCAGTTACTCGACCAGGGGGAGCTCTGGGGCCAACGTCCTGACTGTC. It codes for CASSYSTRGSSGANVLTV.

This chain connects TRBV4-3 to TRBJ2-3, with D perhaps matching TRBD1 (6 bases). CDR3 length: 16 amino acids. Germline values: CDR1 LGHNA, CDR2 YSLEER. The germline V and J ends were trimmed by 1 base and 3 bases, with 14 bases remaining between them. The CDR3 DNA is TGCGCCAGCAGCCAAGGTAACAGGGTTGGGACAGATACGCAGTATTTT. Amino acid sequence: CASSQGNRVGTDTQYF.

This clonotype was recorded a few times. This chain joins TRBV9 and TRBJ2-1; 10 nucleotides line up with TRBD2. Germline V gene data show CDR1 as SGDLS and CDR2 as YYNGEE. V was clipped by 0 bases and J by 10 bases; unmatched bases: 7. CDR3 length equals 15 residues. The CDR3 reads CASSVAGTSVTEQFF. In DNA form, the CDR3 reads TGTGCCAGCAGCGTAGCCGGGACTAGCGTCACCGAGCAGTTCTTC.

The V and J genes are TRBV20-1 and TRBJ1-2; 10 bases match TRBD1. Germline assignment: CDR1 DFQATT and CDR2 SNEGSKA (reference sequence). The ends lost 6 bases at V and 4 bases at J; junction bases unmatched: 14. The CDR3 extends over 16 amino acids. The CDR3 loop reads CSASSRDRGLIYGYTF. Here the CDR3 DNA reads TGCAGTGCGTCTAGCCGGGACAGGGGTCTTATCTATGGCTACACCTTC.

The sample holds a few counts of this clonotype. The genes are TRBV20-1 and TRBJ2-5; the D gene is possibly TRBD1 (5 bases). CDR1 is DFQATT and CDR2 is SNEGSKA in the germline V gene (reference sequence). V was trimmed by 4 bases and J by 5 bases, leaving 11 bases between them. This CDR3 spans 12 amino acids. CDR3 sequence reads: CSAKDMTETQYF. CDR3 bases: TGCAGTGCTAAGGACATGACGGAGACCCAGTACTTC.

V gene TRBV6-1 combines with J gene TRBJ2-7; D is possibly TRBD1 (6 bases). Trimming shortened V by 0 bases and J by 3 bases, and 15 bases separated the two germline ends. The CDR3 length is 16 residues. Germline V CDR1 and CDR2: MNHNS, SASEGT. DNA of the CDR3: TGTGCCAGCAGTGAAGCACAGGGTAGCAGCGGCTACGAGCAGTACTTC. Encoded protein: CASSEAQGSSGYEQYF.

V gene TRBV7-2 combines with J gene TRBJ2-7; the D gene could be TRBD1 or TRBD2 (6 bases each). The CDR3 totals 16 residues. Deletions cut 4 bases from V and 3 bases from J, with 19 bases between. The germline gives CDR1 SGHTA, CDR2 FQGNSA. CDR3 bases: TGTGCCAGCAGCTATGGAGGGGGGCAGACCCTCTACGAGCAGTACTTC. Translation: CASSYGGGQTLYEQYF.

The chain employs TRBV20-1 and TRBJ1-6; TRBD1 might be the D (5 bases). Trimming pared 0 bases from V and 2 bases from J, leaving 11 bases between. The CDR3 length is 16 residues. Looked up from germline, CDR1 is DFQATT and CDR2 is SNEGSKA (reference sequence). The CDR3, as DNA: TGCAGTGCTAGAGATGGAGGGGAACCCTATAATTCACCCCTCCACTTT. This sequence encodes CSARDGGEPYNSPLHF.

The V and J genes are TRBV10-3 and TRBJ2-2, with TRBD2 identical over 10 bases. The CDR3 runs to 15 residues. Germline lookup yields CDR1 ENHRY and CDR2 SYGVKD. Trimming at V came to 4 bases and at J to 5 bases, leaving 4 bases not matched to a gene. CDR3 coding DNA: TGTGCCATCAGTGCCGGGACTAGCGAGACCGGGGAGCTGTTTTTT. As protein: CAISAGTSETGELFF.

This chain uses TRBV29-1 with TRBJ2-7; a possible D gene is TRBD1 (7 bases). There are 12 residues in the CDR3. V lost 7 bases, J lost 4 bases, and 14 bases lay in between. The V gene's germline CDR1 is SQVTM and CDR2 ANQGSEA. Here the CDR3 reads CSGGQEGYEQYF. The CDR3 region has the DNA TGCAGCGGAGGACAGGAGGGGTACGAGCAGTACTTC.

This sequence joins TRBV28 and TRBJ2-7; 8 nucleotides agree with TRBD2. This CDR3 is 14 amino acids long. V lost 8 bases, J lost 4 bases, and 10 bases stayed unmatched. CDR1 and CDR2 from the germline V gene are MDHEN and SYDVKM. As DNA, the CDR3 is TGTGCCAGCGGGCGGGGGGACGGTCCGTACGAGCAGTACTTC. It codes for CASGRGDGPYEQYF.

This clonotype was seen a few times. This chain uses TRBV27 with TRBJ2-7, with D tentatively TRBD1 (6 bases). CDR3 length: 15 amino acids. V was trimmed by 5 bases and J by 2 bases, leaving 16 bases between them. Germline V gene sequence: CDR1 MNHEY, CDR2 SMNVEV (reference sequence). The CDR3 spells CASSRALQGPYEQYF. The DNA for the CDR3 is TGTGCCAGCAGTCGTGCATTACAGGGCCCCTACGAGCAGTACTTC.

This clonotype was seen a handful of times. V and J are TRBV29-1 and TRBJ2-3; D call uncertain. The CDR3 covers 12 residues. Germline CDR1 is SQVTM and CDR2 is ANQGSEA. Trimming cost V 7 bases and J 2 bases, with 10 bases left between them. CDR3 nucleotides: TGCAGCGGGAGTTCCTCCACAGATACGCAGTATTTT. This sequence encodes CSGSSSTDTQYF.

A few counts support this clonotype. The rearrangement links TRBV5-1 to TRBJ1-4, with 9 bases aligning to TRBD1. The CDR3 sequence is 16 residues long. Germline V lookup: CDR1 SGHRS, CDR2 YFSETQ. The V and J ends lost 5 bases and 1 base, in that order; junction bases with no gene match: 6. This CDR3 is CASSLTGQGTNEKLFF. For the CDR3, the DNA is TGCGCCAGCAGTCTGACGGGACAGGGAACTAATGAAAAACTGTTTTTT.

This clonotype was seen a handful of times. V usage is TRBV5-1 and J usage is TRBJ2-7; D tentatively reads TRBD1 or TRBD2 (7 bases each). The CDR3 is 15 residues long. Germline V gene lookup returns CDR1 SGHRS and CDR2 YFSETQ. The V end was cut by 4 bases, the J end by 1 base, with 15 bases between. In nucleotides, the CDR3 is TGCGCCAGCAGCCCGGGGGGACAGTTGTCCTACGAGCAGTACTTC. It translates to CASSPGGQLSYEQYF. The full variable domain, in which reference TRBV5-1 and TRBJ2-7 provide the parts outside the CDR3, is KAGVTQTPRYLIKTRGQQVTLSCSPISGHRSVSWYQQTPGQGLQFLFEYFSETQRNKGNFPGRFSGRQFSNSRSEMNVSTLELGDSALYLCASSPGGQLSYEQYFGPGTRLTVT.

The gene calls are TRBV3-1 and TRBJ2-1; perhaps TRBD1 as D (5 bases). The CDR3 is 14 amino acids. CDR1 and CDR2 from the germline V gene are LGHDT and YNNKEL (reference sequence). With 0 bases removed from V and 15 bases from J, the gap between germline ends came to 18 bases. The DNA for the CDR3 is TGTGCCAGCAGCCAAGATTCGAGAAGGACAAGTAGGTTCTTC. Translation gives CASSQDSRRTSRFF.

The chain joins TRBV27 to TRBJ1-1, with D uncertain. Trimming took off 4 bases at V and 1 base at J, with 10 bases between the two ends. Germline values: CDR1 MNHEY, CDR2 SMNVEV (reference sequence). The CDR3 sequence is 14 residues long. CDR3 DNA sequence: TGTGCCAGCAGTTCCCGGACGGCGAACACTGAAGCTTTCTTT. Residues: CASSSRTANTEAFF.

The chain has TRBV20-1 and TRBJ2-1; 8 positions match TRBD2. Unmatched junction bases numbered 10, after V lost 5 bases and J lost 7 bases. CDR3 size: 14 residues. Germline CDR1 is DFQATT and CDR2 is SNEGSKA (reference sequence). Here the CDR3 reads CSAPRTSRPNEQFF. In DNA form, the CDR3 reads TGCAGTGCTCCCAGGACTAGCAGACCTAATGAGCAGTTCTTC.